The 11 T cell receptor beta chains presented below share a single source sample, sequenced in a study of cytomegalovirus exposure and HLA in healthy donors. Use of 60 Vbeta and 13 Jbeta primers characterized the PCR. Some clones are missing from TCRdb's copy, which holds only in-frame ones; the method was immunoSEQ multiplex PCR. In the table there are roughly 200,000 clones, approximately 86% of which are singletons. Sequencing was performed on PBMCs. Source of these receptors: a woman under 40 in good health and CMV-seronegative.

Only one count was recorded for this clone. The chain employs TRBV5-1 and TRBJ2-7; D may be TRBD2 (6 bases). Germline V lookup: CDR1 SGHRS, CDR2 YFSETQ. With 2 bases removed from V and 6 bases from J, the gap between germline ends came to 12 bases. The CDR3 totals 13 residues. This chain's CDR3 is CASSLGAGLEQYF. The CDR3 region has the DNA TGCGCCAGCAGCTTAGGAGCGGGCCTCGAGCAGTACTTC.

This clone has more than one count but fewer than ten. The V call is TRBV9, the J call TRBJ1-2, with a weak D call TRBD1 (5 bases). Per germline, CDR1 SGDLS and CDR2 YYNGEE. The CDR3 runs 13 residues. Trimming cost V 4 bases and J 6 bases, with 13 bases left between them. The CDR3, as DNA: TGTGCCAGCAGCTTTACAGGACATAATGGCTACACCTTC. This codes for CASSFTGHNGYTF.

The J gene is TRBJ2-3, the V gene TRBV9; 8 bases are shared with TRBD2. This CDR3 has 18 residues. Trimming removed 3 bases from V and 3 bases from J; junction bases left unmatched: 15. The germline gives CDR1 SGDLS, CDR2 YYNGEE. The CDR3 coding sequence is TGTGCCAGCAGCGGTCCCCGGGGCGGGGGGCATACTACAGATACGCAGTATTTT. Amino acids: CASSGPRGGGHTTDTQYF.

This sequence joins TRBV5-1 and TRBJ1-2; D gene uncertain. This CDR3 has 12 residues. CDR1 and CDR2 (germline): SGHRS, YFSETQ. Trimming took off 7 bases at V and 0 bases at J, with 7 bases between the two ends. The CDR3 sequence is CASASTNYGYTF. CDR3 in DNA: TGCGCCAGCGCGAGTACTAACTATGGCTACACCTTC.

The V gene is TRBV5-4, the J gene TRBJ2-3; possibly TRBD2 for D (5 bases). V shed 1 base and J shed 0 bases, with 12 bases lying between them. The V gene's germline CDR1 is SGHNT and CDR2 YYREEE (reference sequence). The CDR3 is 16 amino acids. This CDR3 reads CASSLSPAASTDTQYF. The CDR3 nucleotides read TGTGCCAGCAGCTTGAGTCCAGCGGCCAGCACAGATACGCAGTATTTT.

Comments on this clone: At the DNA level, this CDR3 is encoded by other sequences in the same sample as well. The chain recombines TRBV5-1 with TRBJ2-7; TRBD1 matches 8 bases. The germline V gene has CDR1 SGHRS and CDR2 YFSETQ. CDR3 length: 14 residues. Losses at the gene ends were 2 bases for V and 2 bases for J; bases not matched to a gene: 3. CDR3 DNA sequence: TGCGCCAGCAGCTTAGGACAGGGTCCCTACGAGCAGTACTTC. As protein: CASSLGQGPYEQYF.

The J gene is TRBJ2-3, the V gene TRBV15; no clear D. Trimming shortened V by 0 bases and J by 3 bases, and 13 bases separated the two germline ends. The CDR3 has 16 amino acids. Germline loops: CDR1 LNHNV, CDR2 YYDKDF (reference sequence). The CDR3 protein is CATSRDRLSGTDTQYF. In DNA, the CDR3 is TGTGCCACCAGCAGAGATCGGCTATCGGGTACAGATACGCAGTATTTT.

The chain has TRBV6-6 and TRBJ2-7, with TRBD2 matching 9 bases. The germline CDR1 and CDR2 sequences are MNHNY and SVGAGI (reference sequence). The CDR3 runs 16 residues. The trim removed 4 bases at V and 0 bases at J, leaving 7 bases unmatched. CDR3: CASSFRTSENSYEQYF. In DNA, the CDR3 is TGTGCCAGCAGTTTCCGGACTAGCGAAAACTCCTACGAGCAGTACTTC.

CDR3 DNA: TGCGCCAGCAGGGGGGCAGGAAACACTGAAGCTTTCTTT. Translation: CASRGAGNTEAFF. The chain is built from TRBV5-1 and TRBJ1-1; D is possibly TRBD1 (6 bases). The CDR3 length is 13 residues. V was shortened by 5 bases and J by 2 bases, with 10 bases between the two germline ends. CDR1 and CDR2 (germline): SGHRS, YFSETQ. Together with reference TRBV5-1 and TRBJ1-1, the CDR3 gives the full variable domain: KAGVTQTPRYLIKTRGQQVTLSCSPISGHRSVSWYQQTPGQGLQFLFEYFSETQRNKGNFPGRFSGRQFSNSRSEMNVSTLELGDSALYLCASRGAGNTEAFFGQGTRLTVV.

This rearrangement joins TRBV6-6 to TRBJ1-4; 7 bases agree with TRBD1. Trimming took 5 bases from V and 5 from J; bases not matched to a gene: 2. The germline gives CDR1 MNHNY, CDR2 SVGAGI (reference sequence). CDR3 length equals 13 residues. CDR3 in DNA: TGTGCCAGCAGTAGACAGGGAAATGAAAAACTGTTTTTT. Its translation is CASSRQGNEKLFF.

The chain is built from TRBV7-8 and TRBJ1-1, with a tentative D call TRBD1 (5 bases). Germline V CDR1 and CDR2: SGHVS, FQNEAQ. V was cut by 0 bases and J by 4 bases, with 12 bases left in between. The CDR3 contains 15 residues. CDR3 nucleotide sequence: TGTGCCAGCAGCTTAGCGGGGACTCGGGGCACTGAAGCTTTCTTT. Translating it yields CASSLAGTRGTEAFF. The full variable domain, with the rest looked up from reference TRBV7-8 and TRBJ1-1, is GAGVSQSPRYKVAKRGQDVALRCDPISGHVSLFWYQQALGQGPEFLTYFQNEAQLDKSGLPSDRFFAERPEGSVSTLKIQRTQQEDSAVYLCASSLAGTRGTEAFFGQGTRLTVV.